The clone carrying this TCR beta chain has ten or more counts. The target antigen is unknown. Trimming cost V 5 bases and J 4 bases, with 11 bases left between them. Germline loops: CDR1 SGHTA, CDR2 FQGNSA. This CDR3 is built from 13 residues. The data are from a study of response to subunit inactivated influenza vaccine. Study-level findings and limits: The study's authors posited that every seasonal influenza vaccination enlists few new T cells.

TCRdb reprocessed the RT-PCR reads with MiXCR, giving one entry per CDR3 protein. The table shows fewer than 400,000 distinct CDR3 sequences, with about a fifth occurring only once. The sequencing used PBMCs from blood, collected less than 22 months after vaccination. The V gene is TRBV7-2, the J gene TRBJ1-2; the D is unclear. The receptor's source is a man in his fifties or sixties who received an inactivated influenza vaccine. CDR3: CASSPRLSYGYTF. The CDR3 region has the DNA TGTGCCAGCAGCCCCAGACTGAGCTATGGCTACACCTTC.